The clone carrying this T cell receptor beta chain occurred a few times. Its antigen remains unidentified. Germline assignment: CDR1 SGHRS and CDR2 YFSETQ. The CDR3 totals 15 residues. V gave up 3 bases and J gave up 0 bases, with 10 bases separating them. TCRdb re-called the 5' RACE reads with MiXCR, one entry per CDR3 protein. The sample shows about 390,000 distinct CDR3 sequences, around a sixth of them seen only once. These data originate in a study of T-cell memory formation after mild COVID-19. Study at large: Among the donors, TCR clusters were largely specific to each donor. Study-wide points: Day 15 to 85 contracting clones showed balanced CD4/CD8; later expanders leaned CD4+. Researchers found some responding clones in pre-infection memory, a sign that cross-reactive memory joined.

Sample: PBMCs or a T cell subset sorted from them (not recorded which). The TCR was taken from a man younger than 35 who had mild COVID-19 (a few samples of this study predate the infection). Cell type and time point are not known. This sequence joins TRBV5-1 and TRBJ2-1, with D hard to call. The CDR3 DNA reads TGCGCCAGCAGCTCATTAGGCCGCTCCTACAATGAGCAGTTCTTC. It translates to CASSSLGRSYNEQFF.